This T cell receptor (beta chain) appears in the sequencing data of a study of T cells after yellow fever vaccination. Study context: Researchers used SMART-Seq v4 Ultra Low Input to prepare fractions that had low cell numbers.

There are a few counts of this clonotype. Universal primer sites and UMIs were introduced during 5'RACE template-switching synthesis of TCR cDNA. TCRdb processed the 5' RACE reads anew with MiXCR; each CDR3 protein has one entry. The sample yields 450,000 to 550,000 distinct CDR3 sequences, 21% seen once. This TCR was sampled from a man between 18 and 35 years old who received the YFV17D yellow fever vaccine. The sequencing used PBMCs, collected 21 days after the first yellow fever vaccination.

CDR3 residues: CASTRQGGGNTIYF. The CDR3 nucleotides are TGTGCCAGCACCAGGCAGGGAGGTGGAAACACCATATATTTT. This chain links TRBV12-3 or TRBV12-4 with TRBJ1-3, with a possible D match to TRBD1 (5 bases). V was cut by 7 bases and J by 3 bases, with 13 bases left in between. CDR3 size: 14 residues.